This T cell receptor beta chain derives from a study of response to subunit inactivated influenza vaccine. Overall study findings and caveats: The authors put forward the suggestion that each seasonal influenza vaccination may bring in only a limited number of new T cells.

About this clonotype itself: No antigen is known for it.

Trimming pared 8 bases from V and 0 bases from J, leaving 12 bases between. The V gene's germline CDR1 is SNHLY and CDR2 FYNNEI. The CDR3 has 14 residues. MiXCR, run by TCRdb on the RT-PCR reads, gives a single entry per CDR3 protein. The table lists about 780,000 distinct CDR3 sequences, less than 20% of them singletons. The material sequenced was PBMCs from blood, taken around 5 days after vaccination. The sequence derives from a man in his fifties or sixties who received an inactivated influenza vaccine. The chain recombines TRBV2 with TRBJ2-3; D is unresolved. In DNA form, the CDR3 reads TGTGCCAGCCAGAGACGTGCTAGCACAGATACGCAGTATTTT. The encoded protein is CASQRRASTDTQYF.